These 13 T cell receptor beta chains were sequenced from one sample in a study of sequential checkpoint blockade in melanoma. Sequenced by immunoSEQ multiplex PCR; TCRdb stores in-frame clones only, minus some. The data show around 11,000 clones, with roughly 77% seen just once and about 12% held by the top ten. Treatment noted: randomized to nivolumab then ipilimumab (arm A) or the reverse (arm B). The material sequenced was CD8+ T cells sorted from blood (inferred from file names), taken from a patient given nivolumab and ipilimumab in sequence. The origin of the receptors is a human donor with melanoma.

The CDR3 here is CASSEDRTGVEKLFF. CDR3 nucleotide sequence: TGTGCCAGCAGTGAAGATAGGACAGGGGTTGAAAAACTGTTTTTT. V is TRBV6-1 and J is TRBJ1-4; 9 positions match TRBD1. There are 15 residues in the CDR3. CDR1 MNHNS and CDR2 SASEGT come from the germline V gene. Trimming took 1 base from V and 7 from J; bases not matched to a gene: 4.

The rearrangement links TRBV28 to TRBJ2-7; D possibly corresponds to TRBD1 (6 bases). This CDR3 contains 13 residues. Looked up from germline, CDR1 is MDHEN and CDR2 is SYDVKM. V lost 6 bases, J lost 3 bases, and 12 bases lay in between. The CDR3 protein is CASRNRDNYEQYF. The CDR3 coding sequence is TGTGCCAGCAGGAACCGGGACAACTACGAGCAGTACTTC.

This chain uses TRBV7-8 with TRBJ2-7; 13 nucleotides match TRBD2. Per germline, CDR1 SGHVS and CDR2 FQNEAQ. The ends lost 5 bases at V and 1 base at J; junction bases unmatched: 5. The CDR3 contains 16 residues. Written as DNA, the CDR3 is TGTGCCAGCAGCCTCTGGACTAGCGGGGGATCCTACGAGCAGTACTTC. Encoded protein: CASSLWTSGGSYEQYF.

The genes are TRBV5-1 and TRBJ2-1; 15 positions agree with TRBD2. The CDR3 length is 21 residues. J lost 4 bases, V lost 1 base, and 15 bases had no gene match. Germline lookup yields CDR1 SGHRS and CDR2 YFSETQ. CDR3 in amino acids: CASSLYGTEGLAGGLYNEQFF. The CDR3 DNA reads TGCGCCAGCAGCTTGTACGGGACGGAAGGACTAGCGGGAGGGCTATACAATGAGCAGTTCTTC.

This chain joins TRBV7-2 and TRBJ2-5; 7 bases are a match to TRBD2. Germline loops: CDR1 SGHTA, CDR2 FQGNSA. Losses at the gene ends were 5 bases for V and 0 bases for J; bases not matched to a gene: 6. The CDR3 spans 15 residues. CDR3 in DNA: TGTGCCAGCAGCACCGGGACTATGTACCAAGAGACCCAGTACTTC. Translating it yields CASSTGTMYQETQYF.

CDR3 DNA sequence: TGTGCCAGCAGTTGGGGGACTAGCGGGACCTACGAGCAGTACTTC. Translation gives CASSWGTSGTYEQYF. The chain couples TRBV27 to TRBJ2-7; 13 nucleotides line up with TRBD2. Losses at the gene ends were 4 bases for V and 2 bases for J; bases not matched to a gene: 2. The germline V gene encodes CDR1 MNHEY and CDR2 SMNVEV (reference sequence). The CDR3 is 15 residues long.

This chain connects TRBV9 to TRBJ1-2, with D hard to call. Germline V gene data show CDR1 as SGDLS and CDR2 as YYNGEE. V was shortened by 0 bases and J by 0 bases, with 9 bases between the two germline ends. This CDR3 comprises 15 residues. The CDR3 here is CASSVDTATNYGYTF. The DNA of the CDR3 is TGTGCCAGCAGCGTAGACACAGCAACTAACTATGGCTACACCTTC.

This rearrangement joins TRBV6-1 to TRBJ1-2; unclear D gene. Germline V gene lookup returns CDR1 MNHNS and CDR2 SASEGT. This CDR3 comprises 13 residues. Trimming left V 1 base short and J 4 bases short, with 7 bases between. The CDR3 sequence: CASSEGGIYGYTF. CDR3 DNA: TGTGCCAGCAGTGAAGGCGGTATCTATGGCTACACCTTC.

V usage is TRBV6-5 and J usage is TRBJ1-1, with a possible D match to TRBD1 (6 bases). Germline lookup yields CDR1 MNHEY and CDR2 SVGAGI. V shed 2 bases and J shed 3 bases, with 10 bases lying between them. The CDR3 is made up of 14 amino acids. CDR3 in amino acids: CASSYNGGYTEAFF. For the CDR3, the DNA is TGTGCCAGCAGTTACAATGGGGGCTACACTGAAGCTTTCTTT.

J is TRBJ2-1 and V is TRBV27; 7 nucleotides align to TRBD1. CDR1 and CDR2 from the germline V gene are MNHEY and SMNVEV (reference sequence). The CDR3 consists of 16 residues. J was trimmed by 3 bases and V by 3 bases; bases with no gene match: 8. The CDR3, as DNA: TGTGCCAGCAGTTTGTCTCCCGGGACAGTCTACAATGAGCAGTTCTTC. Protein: CASSLSPGTVYNEQFF.

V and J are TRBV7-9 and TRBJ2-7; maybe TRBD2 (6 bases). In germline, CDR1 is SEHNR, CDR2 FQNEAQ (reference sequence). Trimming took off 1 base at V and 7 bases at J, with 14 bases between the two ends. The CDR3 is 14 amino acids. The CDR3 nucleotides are TGTGCCAGCAGCTTAGGCGGGATCGATAGAGAGCAGTACTTC. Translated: CASSLGGIDREQYF.

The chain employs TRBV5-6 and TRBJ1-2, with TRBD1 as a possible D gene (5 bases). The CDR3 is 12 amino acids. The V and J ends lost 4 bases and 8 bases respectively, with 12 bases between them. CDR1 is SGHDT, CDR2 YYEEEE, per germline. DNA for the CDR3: TGTGCCAGCAGCCCACAGGACCTGGGCTACACCTTC. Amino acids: CASSPQDLGYTF.

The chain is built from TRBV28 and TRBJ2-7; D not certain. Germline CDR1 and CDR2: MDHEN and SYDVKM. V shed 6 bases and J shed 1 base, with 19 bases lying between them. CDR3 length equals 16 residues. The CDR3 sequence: CASRVFRLQSSYEQYF. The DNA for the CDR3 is TGTGCCAGCAGGGTATTTCGCCTACAGTCGTCCTACGAGCAGTACTTC.